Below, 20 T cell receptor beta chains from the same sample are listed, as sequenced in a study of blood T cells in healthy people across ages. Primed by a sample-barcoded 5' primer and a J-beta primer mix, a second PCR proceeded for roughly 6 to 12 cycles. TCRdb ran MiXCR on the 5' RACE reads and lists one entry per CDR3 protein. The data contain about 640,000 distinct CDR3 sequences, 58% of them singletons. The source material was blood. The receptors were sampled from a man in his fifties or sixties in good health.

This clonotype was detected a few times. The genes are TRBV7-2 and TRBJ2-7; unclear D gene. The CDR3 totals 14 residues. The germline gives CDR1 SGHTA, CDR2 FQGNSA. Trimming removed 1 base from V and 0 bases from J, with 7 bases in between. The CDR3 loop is CASSLGPYSYEQYF. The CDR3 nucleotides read TGTGCCAGCAGCTTAGGTCCTTACTCCTACGAGCAGTACTTC.

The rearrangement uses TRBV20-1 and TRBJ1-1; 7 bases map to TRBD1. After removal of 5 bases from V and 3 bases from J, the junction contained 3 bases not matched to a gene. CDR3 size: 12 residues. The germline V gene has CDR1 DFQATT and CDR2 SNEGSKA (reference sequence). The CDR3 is CSAFRGDTEAFF. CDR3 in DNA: TGCAGTGCTTTCAGGGGGGACACTGAAGCTTTCTTT.

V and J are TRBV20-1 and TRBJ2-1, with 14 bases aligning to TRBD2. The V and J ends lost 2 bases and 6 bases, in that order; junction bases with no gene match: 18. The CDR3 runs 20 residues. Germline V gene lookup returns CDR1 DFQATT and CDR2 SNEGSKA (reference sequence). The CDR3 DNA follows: TGCAGTGCTAGATCCCAACGCGATCGGACTAGCGGGGGGACATGCAATGAGCAGTTCTTC. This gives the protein CSARSQRDRTSGGTCNEQFF.

CDR3 sequence: CASSTTRGAGGYEQFF. As DNA, the CDR3 is TGTGCCAGCAGTACTACCCGGGGAGCGGGGGGTTATGAGCAGTTCTTC. The chain couples TRBV28 to TRBJ2-1, with 9 positions matching TRBD2. CDR1 MDHEN and CDR2 SYDVKM come from the germline V gene. Losses at the gene ends were 5 bases for V and 8 bases for J; bases not matched to a gene: 13. The CDR3 covers 16 residues.

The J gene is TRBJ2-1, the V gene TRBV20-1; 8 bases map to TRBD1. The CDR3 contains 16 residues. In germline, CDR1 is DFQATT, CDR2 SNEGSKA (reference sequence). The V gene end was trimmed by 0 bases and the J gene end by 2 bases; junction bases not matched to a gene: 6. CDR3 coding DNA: TGCAGTGCTAGAGAAGACAGGGGAATTGCCTACAATGAGCAGTTCTTC. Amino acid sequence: CSAREDRGIAYNEQFF.

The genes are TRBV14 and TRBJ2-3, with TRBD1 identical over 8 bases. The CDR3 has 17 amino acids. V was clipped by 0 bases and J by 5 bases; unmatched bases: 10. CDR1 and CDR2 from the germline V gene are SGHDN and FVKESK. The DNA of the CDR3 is TGTGCCAGCAGCCAAGATCGCAGGGGACAGGTTGGAGATACGCAGTATTTT. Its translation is CASSQDRRGQVGDTQYF.

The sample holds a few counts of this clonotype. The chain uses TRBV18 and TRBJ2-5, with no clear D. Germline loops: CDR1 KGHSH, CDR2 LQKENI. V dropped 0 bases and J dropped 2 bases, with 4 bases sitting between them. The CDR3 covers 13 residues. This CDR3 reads CASSPPEQETQYF. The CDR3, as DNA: TGTGCCAGCTCACCACCGGAACAAGAGACCCAGTACTTC.

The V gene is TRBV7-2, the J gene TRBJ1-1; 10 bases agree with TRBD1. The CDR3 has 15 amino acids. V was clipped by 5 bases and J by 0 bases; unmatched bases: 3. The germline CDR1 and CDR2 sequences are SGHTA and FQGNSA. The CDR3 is CASSQGTGVNTEAFF. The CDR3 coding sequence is TGTGCCAGCAGCCAAGGGACAGGGGTGAACACTGAAGCTTTCTTT.

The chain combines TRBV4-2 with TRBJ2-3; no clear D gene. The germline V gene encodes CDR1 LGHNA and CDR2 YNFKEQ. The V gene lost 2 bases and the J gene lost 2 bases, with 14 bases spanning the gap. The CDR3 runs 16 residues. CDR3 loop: CASSQNGPDPTDTQYF. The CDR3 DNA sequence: TGTGCCAGCAGCCAAAATGGGCCGGATCCCACAGATACGCAGTATTTT.

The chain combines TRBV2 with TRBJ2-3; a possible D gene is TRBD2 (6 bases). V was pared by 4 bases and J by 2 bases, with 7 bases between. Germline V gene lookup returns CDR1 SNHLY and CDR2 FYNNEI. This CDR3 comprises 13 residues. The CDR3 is CASSGTTTDTQYF. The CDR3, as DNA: TGTGCCAGCAGTGGGACTACCACAGATACGCAGTATTTT.

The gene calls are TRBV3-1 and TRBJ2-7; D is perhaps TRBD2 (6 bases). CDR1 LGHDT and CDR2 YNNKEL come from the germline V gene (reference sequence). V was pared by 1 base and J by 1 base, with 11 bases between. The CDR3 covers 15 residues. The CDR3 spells CASSQGPGRSYEQYF. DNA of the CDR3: TGTGCCAGCAGCCAAGGTCCGGGGAGGTCCTACGAGCAGTACTTC.

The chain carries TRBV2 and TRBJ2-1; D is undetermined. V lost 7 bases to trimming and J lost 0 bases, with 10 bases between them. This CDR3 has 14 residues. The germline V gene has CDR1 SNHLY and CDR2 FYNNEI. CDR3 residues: CASNQQSSYNEQFF. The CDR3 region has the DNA TGTGCCAGCAACCAGCAGAGCTCCTACAATGAGCAGTTCTTC.

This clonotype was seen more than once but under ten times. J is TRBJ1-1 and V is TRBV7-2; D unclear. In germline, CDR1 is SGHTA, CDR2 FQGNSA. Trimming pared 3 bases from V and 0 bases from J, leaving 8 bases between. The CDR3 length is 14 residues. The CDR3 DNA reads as TGTGCCAGCAGCTTCAATAGGATGAACACTGAAGCTTTCTTT. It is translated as CASSFNRMNTEAFF.

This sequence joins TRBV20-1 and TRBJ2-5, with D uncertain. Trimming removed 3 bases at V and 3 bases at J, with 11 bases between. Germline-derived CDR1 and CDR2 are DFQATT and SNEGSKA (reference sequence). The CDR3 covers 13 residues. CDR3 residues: CSARDQPKETQYF. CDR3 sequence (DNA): TGCAGTGCTAGGGACCAACCCAAAGAGACCCAGTACTTC.

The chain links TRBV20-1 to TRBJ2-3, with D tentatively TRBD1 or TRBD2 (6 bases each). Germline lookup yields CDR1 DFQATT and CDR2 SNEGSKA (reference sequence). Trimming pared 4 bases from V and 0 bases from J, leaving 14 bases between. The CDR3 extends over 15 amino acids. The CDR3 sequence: CSATSWGASTDTQYF. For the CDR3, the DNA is TGCAGTGCTACCTCCTGGGGGGCTAGCACAGATACGCAGTATTTT.

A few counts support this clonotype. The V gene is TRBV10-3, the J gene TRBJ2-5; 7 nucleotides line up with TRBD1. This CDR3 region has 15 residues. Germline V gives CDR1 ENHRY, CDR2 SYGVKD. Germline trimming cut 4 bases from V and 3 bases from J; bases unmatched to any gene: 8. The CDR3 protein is CAISGSDRDEETQYF. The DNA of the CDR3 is TGTGCCATCAGTGGTTCCGACAGGGATGAAGAGACCCAGTACTTC.

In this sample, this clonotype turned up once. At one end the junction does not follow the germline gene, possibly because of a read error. The CDR3, as DNA: TGTGCCAGCAGTTACCTGGGGGGCTCCCACAATGAGCAGTTCTTC. It encodes CASSYLGGSHNEQFF. This chain links TRBV6-6 with TRBJ2-1, with D perhaps assigned TRBD1 or TRBD2 (6 bases each). The germline gives CDR1 MNHNY, CDR2 SVGAGI (reference sequence). The CDR3 runs to 15 residues.

The CDR3 here is CASSFLAPGQGGTDTQYF. The CDR3 bases are TGTGCCAGCAGTTTCCTGGCGCCGGGACAGGGAGGCACAGATACGCAGTATTTT. This chain connects TRBV28 to TRBJ2-3; 9 nucleotides align to TRBD1. V shed 3 bases and J 1 base; nucleotides not matched to a gene: 11. Germline V gene lookup returns CDR1 MDHEN and CDR2 SYDVKM. The CDR3 loop spans 18 amino acids. Complete variable domain (other parts from reference TRBV28 and TRBJ2-3): DVKVTQSSRYLVKRTGEKVFLECVQDMDHENMFWYRQDPGLGLRLIYFSYDVKMKEKGDIPEGYSVSREKKERFSLILESASTNQTSMYLCASSFLAPGQGGTDTQYFGPGTRLTVL.

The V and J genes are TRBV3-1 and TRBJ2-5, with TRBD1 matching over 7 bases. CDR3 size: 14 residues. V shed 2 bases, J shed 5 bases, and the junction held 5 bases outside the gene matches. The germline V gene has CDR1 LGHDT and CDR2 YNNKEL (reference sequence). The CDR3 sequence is CASSQLQGRETQYF. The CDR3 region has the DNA TGTGCCAGCAGCCAACTACAGGGGCGGGAGACCCAGTACTTC.

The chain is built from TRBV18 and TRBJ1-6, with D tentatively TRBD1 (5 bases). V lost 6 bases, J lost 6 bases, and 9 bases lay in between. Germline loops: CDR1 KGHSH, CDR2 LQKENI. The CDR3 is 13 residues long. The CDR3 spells CASSHDSNSPLHF. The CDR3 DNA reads TGTGCCAGCTCTCACGACAGTAATTCACCCCTCCACTTT.